This paragraph covers one T cell receptor beta chain sequence. The CDR3 is made up of 14 amino acids. The germline V gene encodes CDR1 MDHEN and CDR2 SYDVKM. The ends were cut back, 1 base at V and 7 bases at J, with 13 bases in the middle. The protocol was immunoSEQ multiplex PCR, while the TCRdb copy is restricted to in-frame clones and leaves out a portion. The sample lists some 290,000 clones; 90% were seen once. The data stem from a study of blood T cell repertoires in COVID-19. The chain joins TRBV28 to TRBJ1-2; the D gene is possibly TRBD1 (5 bases). Material: peripheral blood. The sequence derives from a woman in her thirties or forties with COVID-19, enrolled during active disease. The CDR3, as DNA: TGTGCCAGCAGTTTATCGGGCAGGGAAGGTGGCTACACCTTC. Its protein product is CASSLSGREGGYTF.